One sample yielded the 7 T cell receptor beta chains listed below, sequenced in a study of breast tumors, draining lymph nodes, adjacent tissues. TCRdb redid the calling of the multiplex PCR reads with MiXCR, one entry per CDR3 protein. The sample holds some 120,000 distinct CDR3 sequences, just under 20% seen once. Axillary draining lymph nodes of breast cancer patients supplied the node samples. The material sequenced was axillary lymph node tissue. Receptors were obtained from a female donor with breast cancer. Some clones in this sample may be carry-over from other donors' samples.

This clonotype has only a few counts. The J gene is TRBJ1-5, the V gene TRBV6-6, with D maybe TRBD1 (6 bases). This CDR3 region has 18 residues. V lost 4 bases and J lost 1, with 20 bases in between. The germline CDR1 and CDR2 sequences are MNHNY and SVGAGI (reference sequence). DNA of the CDR3: TGTGCCAGCAGTTCCCGCGAGGGGGGGGTGGACAGCAATCAGCCCCAGCATTTT. This sequence encodes CASSSREGGVDSNQPQHF.

This clonotype has a count of ten or more. The chain employs TRBV11-2 and TRBJ2-1; 11 nucleotides agree with TRBD2. The CDR3 sequence is 15 residues long. CDR1 SGHAT and CDR2 FQNNGV come from the germline V gene. J gave up 15 bases and V 6 bases, and 16 bases lay outside the gene matches. This chain's CDR3 is CASSSSSGGALQLFF. CDR3 DNA sequence: TGTGCCAGCAGTTCAAGTAGCGGGGGGGCCCTCCAACTGTTCTTC. The whole variable domain, remainder taken from reference TRBV11-2 and TRBJ2-1, is EAGVAQSPRYKIIEKRQSVAFWCNPISGHATLYWYQQILGQGPKLLIQFQNNGVVDDSQLPKDRFSAERLKGVDSTLKIQPAKLEDSAVYLCASSSSSGGALQLFFGPGTRLTVL.

Ten or more counts support this clonotype. The V call is TRBV15, the J call TRBJ2-1; 9 bases line up with TRBD1. V was clipped by 0 bases and J by 8 bases; unmatched bases: 8. Germline V gene sequence: CDR1 LNHNV, CDR2 YYDKDF (reference sequence). The length of the CDR3 is 16 residues. CDR3 protein: CATSRDWDRVTDEQFF. The CDR3 DNA is TGTGCCACCAGCAGAGATTGGGACAGGGTAACGGATGAGCAGTTCTTC. The entire variable domain, with the rest obtained from reference TRBV15 and TRBJ2-1, is as follows: DAMVIQNPRYQVTQFGKPVTLSCSQTLNHNVMYWYQQKSSQAPKLLFHYYDKDFNNEADTPDNFQSRRPNTSFCFLDIRSPGLGDTAMYLCATSRDWDRVTDEQFFGPGTRLTVL.

There are many counts of this clonotype. The rearrangement joins TRBV14 to TRBJ2-5; D is unclear. V gave up 0 bases and J gave up 5 bases, with 7 bases separating them. This CDR3 spans 13 amino acids. Germline V lookup: CDR1 SGHDN, CDR2 FVKESK. The CDR3 coding sequence is TGTGCCAGCAGCCAAGATTGGATCGAGACCCAGTACTTC. It translates to CASSQDWIETQYF.

This clonotype appeared many times. CDR3 loop: CSARRPSGGAETQYF. CDR3 nucleotide sequence: TGCAGTGCTAGAAGGCCTAGCGGGGGGGCAGAGACCCAGTACTTC. The chain has TRBV20-1 and TRBJ2-5; 12 nucleotides match TRBD2. Germline V gives CDR1 DFQATT, CDR2 SNEGSKA (reference sequence). CDR3 length: 15 residues. J lost 4 bases, V lost 2 bases, and 5 bases had no gene match.

In the case of this clonotype: Just one base apart from a much larger clone, this may be a read error. The chain recombines TRBV20-1 with TRBJ1-4, with 7 bases lining up with TRBD1. CDR3 length equals 14 residues. Per germline, CDR1 DFQATT and CDR2 SNEGSKA (reference sequence). CDR3 sequence reads: CSAATRQGLERLFF. DNA of the CDR3: TGCAGTGCTGCTACCAGACAGGGCCTGGAAAGACTGTTTTTT.

This clonotype was seen repeatedly, ten times or more. The chain combines TRBV28 with TRBJ2-1; TRBD2 matches 9 bases. CDR1 is MDHEN and CDR2 is SYDVKM in the germline V gene. This CDR3 is built from 15 residues. J was trimmed by 6 bases and V by 4 bases; bases with no gene match: 7. The CDR3 nucleotides are TGTGCCAGCAGTTCATGGACTAGCGAGGGCAATGAGCAGTTCTTC. It codes for CASSSWTSEGNEQFF.